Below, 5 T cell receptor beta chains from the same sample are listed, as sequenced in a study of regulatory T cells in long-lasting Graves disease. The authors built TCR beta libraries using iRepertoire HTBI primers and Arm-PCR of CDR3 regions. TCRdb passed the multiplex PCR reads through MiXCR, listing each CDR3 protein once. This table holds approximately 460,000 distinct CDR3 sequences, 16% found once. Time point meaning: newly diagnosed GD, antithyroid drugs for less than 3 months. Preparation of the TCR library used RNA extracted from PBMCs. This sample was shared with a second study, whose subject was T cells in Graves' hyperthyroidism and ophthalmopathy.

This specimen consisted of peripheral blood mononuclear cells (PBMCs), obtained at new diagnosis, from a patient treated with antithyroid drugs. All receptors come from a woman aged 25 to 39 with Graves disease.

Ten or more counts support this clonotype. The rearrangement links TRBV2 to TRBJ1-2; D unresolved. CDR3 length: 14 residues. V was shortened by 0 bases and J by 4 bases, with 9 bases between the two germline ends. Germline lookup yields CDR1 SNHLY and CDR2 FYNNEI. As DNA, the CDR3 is TGTGCCAGCAGTGAAGCGCCGTATCCCTATGGCTACACCTTC. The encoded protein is CASSEAPYPYGYTF.

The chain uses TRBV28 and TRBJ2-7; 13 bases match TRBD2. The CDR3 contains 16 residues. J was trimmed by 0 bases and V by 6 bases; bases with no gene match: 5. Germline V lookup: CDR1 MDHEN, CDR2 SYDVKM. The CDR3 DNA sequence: TGTGCCAGCAGCCAGGGACTAGCGGGAATCTCCTACGAGCAGTACTTC. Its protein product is CASSQGLAGISYEQYF.

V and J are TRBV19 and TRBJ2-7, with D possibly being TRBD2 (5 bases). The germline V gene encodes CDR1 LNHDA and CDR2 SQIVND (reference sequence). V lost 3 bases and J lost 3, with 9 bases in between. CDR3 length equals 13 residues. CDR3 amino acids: CASSIGRDYEQYF. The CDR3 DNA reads TGTGCCAGTAGTATTGGGAGAGACTACGAGCAGTACTTC.

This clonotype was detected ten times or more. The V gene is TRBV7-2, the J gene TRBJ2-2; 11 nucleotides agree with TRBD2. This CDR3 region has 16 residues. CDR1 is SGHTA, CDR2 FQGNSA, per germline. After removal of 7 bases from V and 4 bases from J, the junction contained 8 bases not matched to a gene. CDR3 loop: CASTPLAGGGTGELFF. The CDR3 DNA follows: TGTGCCAGCACCCCGCTAGCGGGAGGCGGCACCGGGGAGCTGTTTTTT.

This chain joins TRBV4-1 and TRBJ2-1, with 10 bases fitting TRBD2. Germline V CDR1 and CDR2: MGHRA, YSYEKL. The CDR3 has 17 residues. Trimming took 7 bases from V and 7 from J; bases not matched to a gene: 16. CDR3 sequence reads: CASKTSGAGGLVNEQFF. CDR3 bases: TGCGCCAGCAAGACTTCGGGAGCGGGAGGGCTCGTGAATGAGCAGTTCTTC.